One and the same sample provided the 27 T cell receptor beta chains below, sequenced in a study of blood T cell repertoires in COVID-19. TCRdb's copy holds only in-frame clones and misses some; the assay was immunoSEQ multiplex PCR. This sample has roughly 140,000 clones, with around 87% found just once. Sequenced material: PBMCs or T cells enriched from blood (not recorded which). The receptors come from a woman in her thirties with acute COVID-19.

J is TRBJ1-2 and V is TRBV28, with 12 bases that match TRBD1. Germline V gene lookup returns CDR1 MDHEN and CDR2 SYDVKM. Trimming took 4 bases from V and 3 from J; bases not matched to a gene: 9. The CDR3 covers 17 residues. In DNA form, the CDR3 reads TGTGCCAGCAGTTCCTCGGGGACAGGGGGCGCGGACTATGGCTACACCTTC. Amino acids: CASSSSGTGGADYGYTF.

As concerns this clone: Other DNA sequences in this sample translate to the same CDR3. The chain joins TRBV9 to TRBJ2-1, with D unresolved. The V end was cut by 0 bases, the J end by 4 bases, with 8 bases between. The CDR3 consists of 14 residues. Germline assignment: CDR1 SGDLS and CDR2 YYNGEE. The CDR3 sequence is CASSVAGSYNEQFF. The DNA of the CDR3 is TGTGCCAGCAGCGTAGCGGGTTCGTACAATGAGCAGTTCTTC.

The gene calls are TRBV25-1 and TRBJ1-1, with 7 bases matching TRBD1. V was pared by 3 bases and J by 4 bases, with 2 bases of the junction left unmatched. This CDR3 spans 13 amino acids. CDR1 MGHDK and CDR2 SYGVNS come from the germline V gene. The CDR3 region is CASSDRGTTEAFF. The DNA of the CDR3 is TGTGCCAGCAGTGACAGGGGGACCACTGAAGCTTTCTTT.

DNA for the CDR3: TGTGCCACCAGTGATCCCCGGACAGGGGACACCGGGGAGCTGTTTTTT. Translation gives CATSDPRTGDTGELFF. J is TRBJ2-2 and V is TRBV24-1; 9 bases agree with TRBD1. Germline V gene data show CDR1 as KGHDR and CDR2 as SFDVKD. This CDR3 is built from 16 residues. V shed 3 bases, J shed 3 bases, and the junction held 4 bases outside the gene matches.

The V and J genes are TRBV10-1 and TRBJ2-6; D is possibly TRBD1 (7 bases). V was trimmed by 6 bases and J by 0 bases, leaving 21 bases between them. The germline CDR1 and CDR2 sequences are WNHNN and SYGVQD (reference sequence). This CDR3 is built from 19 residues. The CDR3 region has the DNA TGCGCCAGCAGGGATGGGTCGGGCAGGGGGGACTCTGGGGCCAACGTCCTGACTTTC. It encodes CASRDGSGRGDSGANVLTF.

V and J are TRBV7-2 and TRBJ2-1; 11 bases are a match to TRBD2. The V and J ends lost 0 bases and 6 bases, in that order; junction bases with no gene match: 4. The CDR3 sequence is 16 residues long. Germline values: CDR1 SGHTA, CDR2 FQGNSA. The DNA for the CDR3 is TGTGCCAGCAGCTTAGCGACTAGCGGGATATCCAATGAGCAGTTCTTC. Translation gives CASSLATSGISNEQFF.

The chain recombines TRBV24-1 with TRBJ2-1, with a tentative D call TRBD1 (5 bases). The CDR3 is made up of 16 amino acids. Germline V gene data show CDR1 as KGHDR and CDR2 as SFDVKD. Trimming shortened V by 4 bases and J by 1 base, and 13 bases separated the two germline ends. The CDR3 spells CATSEGPGASYNEQFF. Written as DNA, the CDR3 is TGTGCCACCAGTGAGGGGCCAGGAGCTTCCTACAATGAGCAGTTCTTC.

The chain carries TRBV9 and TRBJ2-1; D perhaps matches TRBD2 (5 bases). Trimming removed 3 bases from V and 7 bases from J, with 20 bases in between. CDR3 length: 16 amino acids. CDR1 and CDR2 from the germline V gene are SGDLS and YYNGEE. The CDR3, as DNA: TGTGCCAGCAGCGGGGAGACTACCATCCCTAGAAATGAGCAGTTCTTC. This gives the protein CASSGETTIPRNEQFF.

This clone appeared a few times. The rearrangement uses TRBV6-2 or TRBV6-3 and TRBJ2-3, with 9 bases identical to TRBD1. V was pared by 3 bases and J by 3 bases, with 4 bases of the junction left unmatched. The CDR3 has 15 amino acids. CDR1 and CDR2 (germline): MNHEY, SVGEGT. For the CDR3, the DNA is TGTGCCAGCAGTTATTGGGACAGGGAAACAGATACGCAGTATTTT. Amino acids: CASSYWDRETDTQYF.

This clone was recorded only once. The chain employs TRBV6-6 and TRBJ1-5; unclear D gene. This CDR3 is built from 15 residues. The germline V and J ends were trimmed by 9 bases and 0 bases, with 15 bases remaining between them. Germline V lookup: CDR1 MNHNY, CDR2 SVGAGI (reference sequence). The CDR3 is CASSKRADSNQPQHF. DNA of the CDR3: TGTGCCAGTAGTAAGAGGGCCGATAGCAATCAGCCCCAGCATTTT.

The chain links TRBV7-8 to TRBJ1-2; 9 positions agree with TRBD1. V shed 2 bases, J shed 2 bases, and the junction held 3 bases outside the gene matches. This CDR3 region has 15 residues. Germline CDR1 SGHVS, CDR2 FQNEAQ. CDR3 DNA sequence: TGTGCCAGCAGCTTACGCGGACAGGGGAACTATGGCTACACCTTC. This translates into CASSLRGQGNYGYTF.

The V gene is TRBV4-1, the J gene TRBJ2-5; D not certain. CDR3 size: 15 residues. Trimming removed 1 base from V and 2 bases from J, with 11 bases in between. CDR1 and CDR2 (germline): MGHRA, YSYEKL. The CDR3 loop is CASSQGLAEQETQYF. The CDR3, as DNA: TGCGCCAGCAGCCAAGGTCTGGCGGAGCAAGAGACCCAGTACTTC.

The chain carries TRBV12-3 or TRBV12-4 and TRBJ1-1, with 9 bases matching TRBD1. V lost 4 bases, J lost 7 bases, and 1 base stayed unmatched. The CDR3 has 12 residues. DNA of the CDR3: TGTGCCAGCAGTTGGGGACAGGGTGAAGCTTTCTTT. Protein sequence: CASSWGQGEAFF.

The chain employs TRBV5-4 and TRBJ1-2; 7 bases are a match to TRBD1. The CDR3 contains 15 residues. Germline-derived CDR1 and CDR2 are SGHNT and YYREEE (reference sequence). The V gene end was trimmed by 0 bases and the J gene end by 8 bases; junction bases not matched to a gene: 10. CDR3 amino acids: CASSLVSRGREGYTF. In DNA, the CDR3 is TGTGCCAGCAGCTTGGTTTCGAGGGGGCGAGAGGGCTACACCTTC.

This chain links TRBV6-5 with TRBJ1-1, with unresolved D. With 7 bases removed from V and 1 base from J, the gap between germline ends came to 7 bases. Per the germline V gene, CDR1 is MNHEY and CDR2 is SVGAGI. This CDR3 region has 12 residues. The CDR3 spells CASNHTNTEAFF. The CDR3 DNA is TGTGCCAGCAATCACACGAACACTGAAGCTTTCTTT.

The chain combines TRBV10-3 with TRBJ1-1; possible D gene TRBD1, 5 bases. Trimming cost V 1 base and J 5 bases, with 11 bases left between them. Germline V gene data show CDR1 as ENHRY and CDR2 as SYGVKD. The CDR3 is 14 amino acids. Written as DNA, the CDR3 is TGTGCCATCAGTGAGTTATTAGGGGAAACTGAAGCTTTCTTT. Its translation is CAISELLGETEAFF.

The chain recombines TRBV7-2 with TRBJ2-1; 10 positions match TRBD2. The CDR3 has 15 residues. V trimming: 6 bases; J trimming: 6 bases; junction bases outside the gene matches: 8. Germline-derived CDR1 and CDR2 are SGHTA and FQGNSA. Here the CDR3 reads CASSTAGGVGNEQFF. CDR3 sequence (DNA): TGTGCCAGCAGTACAGCGGGAGGGGTTGGCAATGAGCAGTTCTTC.

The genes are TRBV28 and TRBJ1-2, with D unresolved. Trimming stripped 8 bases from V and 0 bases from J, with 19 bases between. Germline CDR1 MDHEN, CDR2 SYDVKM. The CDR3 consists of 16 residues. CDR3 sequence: CASRSGGNPANYGYTF. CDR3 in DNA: TGTGCCAGCCGTAGTGGAGGCAACCCAGCTAACTATGGCTACACCTTC.

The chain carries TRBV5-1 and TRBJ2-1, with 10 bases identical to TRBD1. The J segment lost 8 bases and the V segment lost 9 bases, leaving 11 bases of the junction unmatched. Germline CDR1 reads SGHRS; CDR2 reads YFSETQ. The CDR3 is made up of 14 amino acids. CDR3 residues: CATKTGDRGYEQFF. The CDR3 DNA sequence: TGCGCCACCAAGACGGGGGACAGGGGATATGAGCAGTTCTTC.

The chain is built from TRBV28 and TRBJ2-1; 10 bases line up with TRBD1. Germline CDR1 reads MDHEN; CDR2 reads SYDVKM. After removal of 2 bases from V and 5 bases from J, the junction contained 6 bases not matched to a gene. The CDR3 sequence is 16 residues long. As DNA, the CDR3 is TGTGCCAGCAGTTTACCCGGGACAGGGGTCCACAATGAGCAGTTCTTC. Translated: CASSLPGTGVHNEQFF.

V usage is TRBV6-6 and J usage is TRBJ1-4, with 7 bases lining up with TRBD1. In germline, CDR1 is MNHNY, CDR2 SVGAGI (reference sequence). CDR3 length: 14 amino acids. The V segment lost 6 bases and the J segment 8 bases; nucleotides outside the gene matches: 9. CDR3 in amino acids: CASSFDRANEKLFF. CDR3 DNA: TGTGCCAGCAGCTTCGACAGGGCCAACGAAAAACTGTTTTTT.

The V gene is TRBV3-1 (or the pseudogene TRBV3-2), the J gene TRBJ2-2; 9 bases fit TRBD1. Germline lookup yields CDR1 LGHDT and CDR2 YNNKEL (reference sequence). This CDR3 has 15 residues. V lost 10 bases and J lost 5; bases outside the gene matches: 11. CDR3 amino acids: CATRKTGGGTGELFF. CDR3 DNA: TGTGCCACCCGAAAGACAGGGGGAGGTACCGGGGAGCTGTTTTTT.

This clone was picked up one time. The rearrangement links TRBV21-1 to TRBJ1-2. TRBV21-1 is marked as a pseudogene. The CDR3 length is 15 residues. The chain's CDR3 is CASSKGERSFYGYTF. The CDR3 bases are TGTGCCAGCAGCAAAGGAGAGCGGAGCTTCTATGGCTACACCTTC.

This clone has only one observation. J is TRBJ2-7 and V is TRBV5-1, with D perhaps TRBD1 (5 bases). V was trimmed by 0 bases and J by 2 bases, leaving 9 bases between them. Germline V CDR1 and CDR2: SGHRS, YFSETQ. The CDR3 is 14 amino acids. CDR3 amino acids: CASSLDRLTYEQYF. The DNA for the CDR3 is TGCGCCAGCAGCTTGGACAGGTTAACCTACGAGCAGTACTTC.

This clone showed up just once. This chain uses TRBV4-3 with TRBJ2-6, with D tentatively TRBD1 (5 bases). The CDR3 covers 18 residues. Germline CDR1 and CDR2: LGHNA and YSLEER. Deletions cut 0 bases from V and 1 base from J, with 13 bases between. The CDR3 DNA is TGCGCCAGCAGCCAAGATCCGGTTCCAGGGTCTGGGGCCAACGTCCTGACTTTC. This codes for CASSQDPVPGSGANVLTF.

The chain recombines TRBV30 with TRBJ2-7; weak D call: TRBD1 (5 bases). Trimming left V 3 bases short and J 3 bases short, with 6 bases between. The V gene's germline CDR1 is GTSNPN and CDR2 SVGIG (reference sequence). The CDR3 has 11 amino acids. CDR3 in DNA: TGTGCCTGGAGGGACATCTACGAGCAGTACTTC. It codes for CAWRDIYEQYF.

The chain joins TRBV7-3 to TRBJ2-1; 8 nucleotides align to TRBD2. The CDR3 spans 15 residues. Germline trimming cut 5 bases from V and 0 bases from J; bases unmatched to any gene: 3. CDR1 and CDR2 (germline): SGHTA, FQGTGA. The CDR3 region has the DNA TGTGCCAGCAGCAAGAGCGGGAGCTCCTACAATGAGCAGTTCTTC. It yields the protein CASSKSGSSYNEQFF.